The present T cell receptor beta chain was sequenced within a study of blood T cell repertoires in COVID-19. Method: immunoSEQ multiplex PCR; TCRdb's copy keeps in-frame clones and lacks some. The profile shows around 190,000 clones, roughly 86% of them singletons. The germline V gene has CDR1 SGHNT and CDR2 YENEEA. CDR3 length equals 17 residues. The germline V and J ends were trimmed by 3 bases and 2 bases, with 17 bases remaining between them. J is TRBJ2-1 and V is TRBV11-3, with a tentative D call TRBD1 (6 bases). Sequencing was carried out using PBMCs or T cells enriched from blood (not recorded which). The TCR sequence derives from a man aged 18 to 29 with acute COVID-19. DNA of the CDR3: TGTGCCAGCAGCTTGGGCTATTTGGGACACCCCTACAATGAGCAGTTCTTC. Protein: CASSLGYLGHPYNEQFF.